This entry describes one T cell receptor beta chain. These data originate in a study of control samples from healthy donors and cancer patients. Only in-frame clones appear in the TCRdb table, and some are missing; sequencing was by immunoSEQ multiplex PCR. Of fewer than 110,000 clones detected, roughly 90% appear once; the ten largest clones hold 19%. V was clipped by 7 bases and J by 2 bases; unmatched bases: 1. This CDR3 comprises 12 residues. Germline V gene lookup returns CDR1 SEHNR and CDR2 FQNEAQ (reference sequence). Sequencing input: PBMCs. This clonotype was obtained from a man aged 55 to 69 with lung cancer. The chain recombines TRBV7-9 with TRBJ2-7; 8 bases fit TRBD2. This chain's CDR3 is CASIGGAYEQYV. As DNA, the CDR3 is TGTGCCAGCATCGGGGGGGCCTACGAGCAGTACGTC.